Following are 10 T cell receptor beta chains from one sample sequenced in a study of CD8 T cells in ankylosing spondylitis. TCRdb used MiXCR to reprocess the 5' RACE reads, holding one entry per CDR3 protein. The sample contains about 120,000 distinct CDR3 sequences, about an eighth of which appear only once. Source material: blood, either unsorted or a sorted T cell fraction (not recorded which). The receptors derive from a female donor with ankylosing spondylitis or in good health (not recorded which).

The CDR3 nucleotides read TGTGCCAGCAGCACTGCACACCGCACAGATACGCAGTATTTT. This sequence encodes CASSTAHRTDTQYF. The chain combines TRBV5-5 with TRBJ2-3; the D is unclear. Germline loops: CDR1 SGHKS, CDR2 YYEKEE (reference sequence). CDR3 length: 14 amino acids. V shed 4 bases and J shed 1 base, with 10 bases lying between them.

This chain links TRBV15 with TRBJ2-6; 7 bases agree with TRBD1. The CDR3 has 15 residues. Germline CDR1 and CDR2: LNHNV and YYDKDF (reference sequence). The V segment lost 6 bases and the J segment 4 bases; nucleotides outside the gene matches: 6. CDR3 loop: CATSLGTDGANVLTF. The CDR3 nucleotides are TGTGCCACCAGTTTAGGGACAGACGGGGCCAACGTCCTGACTTTC.

This clonotype was counted only a few times. V gene TRBV6-5 combines with J gene TRBJ2-3; no definite D call. V was cut by 2 bases and J by 0 bases, with 6 bases left in between. The CDR3 loop spans 14 amino acids. The germline gives CDR1 MNHEY, CDR2 SVGAGI. The CDR3 coding sequence is TGTGCCAGCAGTTACGGTGATAGCACAGATACGCAGTATTTT. It yields the protein CASSYGDSTDTQYF.

This clonotype has at least ten counts. The V gene is TRBV6-5, the J gene TRBJ1-2; 10 nucleotides agree with TRBD1. In germline, CDR1 is MNHEY, CDR2 SVGAGI. With V trimmed by 5 bases and J by 8 bases, 17 bases remained unmatched. The CDR3 is 17 residues long. The CDR3 coding sequence is TGTGCCAGCAGTCACCCGCTCTGGGACAGGGGATTTAGGGGCTACACCTTC. It encodes CASSHPLWDRGFRGYTF.

This clonotype was detected only a few times. V gene TRBV18 combines with J gene TRBJ1-5; D is undetermined. CDR1 KGHSH and CDR2 LQKENI come from the germline V gene. The CDR3 spans 14 residues. V was trimmed by 3 bases and J by 4 bases, leaving 10 bases between them. CDR3 bases: TGTGCCAGCTCACCCCTAGGGCAGAATCAGCCCCAGCATTTT. The encoded protein is CASSPLGQNQPQHF.

The V call is TRBV5-6, the J call TRBJ2-2, with D tentatively TRBD1 (6 bases). The length of the CDR3 is 16 residues. The V end was cut by 1 base, the J end by 3 bases, with 13 bases between. Looked up from germline, CDR1 is SGHDT and CDR2 is YYEEEE. This CDR3 is CASSLLGGVYTGELFF. CDR3 bases: TGTGCCAGCAGCTTGTTAGGGGGTGTGTACACCGGGGAGCTGTTTTTT.

This CDR3 reads CASSLVIAKNIQYF. DNA for the CDR3: TGTGCCAGCAGCTTAGTTATAGCCAAAAACATTCAGTACTTC. The chain combines TRBV11-2 with TRBJ2-4; D gene unclear. V lost 1 base to trimming and J lost 0 bases, with 4 bases between them. Germline CDR1 SGHAT, CDR2 FQNNGV. This CDR3 region has 14 residues.

As concerns this clonotype: No conserved phenylalanine or tryptophan is present at the end of the CDR3, so a read error is the likely explanation. The V gene is TRBV6-4, the J gene TRBJ1-2; maybe TRBD1 (5 bases). Germline lookup yields CDR1 MRHNA and CDR2 SNTAGT. The CDR3 runs to 13 residues. V lost 5 bases, J lost 7 bases, and 14 bases lay in between. CDR3 sequence (DNA): TGTGCCAGCAGTTGGGACTCGAGGAGTGGCTACACCTCC. Protein product: CASSWDSRSGYTS.

This clonotype was picked up many times. V and J are TRBV10-3 and TRBJ2-1; the D is unclear. This CDR3 has 14 amino acids. Between the trimmed V and J ends, which lost 7 bases and 6 bases, there was a span of 16 bases. Germline CDR1 ENHRY, CDR2 SYGVKD. In DNA form, the CDR3 reads TGTGCCATCAAGCCCGGCCTACAATTCAATGAGCAGTTCTTC. Amino acids: CAIKPGLQFNEQFF.

This clonotype came up many times. V and J are TRBV7-2 and TRBJ2-5, with D unclear. The CDR3 totals 13 residues. Between the trimmed V and J ends, which lost 3 bases and 0 bases, there was a span of 5 bases. Germline CDR1 SGHTA, CDR2 FQGNSA. CDR3 in amino acids: CASSFSYQETQYF. The DNA for the CDR3 is TGTGCCAGCAGCTTCAGCTACCAAGAGACCCAGTACTTC.